This section outlines one T cell receptor (beta chain) sequence together with its context. Generated by immunoSEQ multiplex PCR, the TCRdb table keeps only in-frame clones and is missing some. The table lists some 320,000 clones, almost 85% of them singletons. This entry belongs to a study of blood T cell repertoires in COVID-19. The V end was cut by 4 bases, the J end by 5 bases, with 20 bases between. Germline CDR1 and CDR2: SGHVS and FQNEAQ. CDR3 size: 17 residues. The rearrangement links TRBV7-8 to TRBJ2-2, with D possibly being TRBD2 (5 bases). Sequencing was carried out using peripheral blood. This receptor was obtained from a human donor in a cohort sampled during active COVID-19. The DNA of the CDR3 is TGTGCCAGCAGCTCGGGGATGGTGACAAGAAAGACCGGGGAGCTGTTTTTT. Protein: CASSSGMVTRKTGELFF.